The present TCR beta chain was sequenced within a study of Ad26.COV2.S vaccination and SARS-CoV-2 variants. Treatment: 15 to 20 received Ad26.COV2.S at low or high dose, single or two shots; about five received placebo; per-sample allocation not given. Samples came from day 63 after the first vaccine or placebo injection. Using immunoSEQ multiplex PCR, the repertoire was profiled, and TCRdb retains in-frame clones only, with some absent. The sample has 440,000 or so clones, around 92% seen once. Germline CDR1 and CDR2: MNHEY and SMNVEV (reference sequence). CDR3 length: 13 residues. V lost 2 bases and J lost 11, with 14 bases in between.

This sample comprised peripheral blood, obtained in a trial of Ad26.COV2.S vaccine versus placebo. The chain employs TRBV27 and TRBJ2-3; a weak D match, TRBD2 (6 bases). The receptor's source is a person between 18 and 65 years old who received the Ad26.COV2.S COVID-19 vaccine or a placebo. The CDR3 region is CASSLAGPIKQYF. The CDR3 bases are TGTGCCAGCAGTTTAGCGGGACCAATAAAGCAGTATTTT.